The 14 T cell receptor beta chains listed next were all sequenced from one sample in a study of cytomegalovirus exposure and HLA in healthy donors. Vbeta (60) and Jbeta (13) primers were used in the PCR. The assay was immunoSEQ multiplex PCR, and TCRdb's table has in-frame clones only and misses some. Among under 150,000 clones listed, over 60% were seen once. The sample taken for sequencing was PBMCs. The receptor source for this set is a human donor in good health.

The chain combines TRBV4-2 with TRBJ1-1, with D perhaps matching TRBD1 (5 bases). The V gene's germline CDR1 is LGHNA and CDR2 YNFKEQ. This CDR3 has 14 residues. V lost 0 bases, J lost 10 bases, and 15 bases lay in between. In DNA, the CDR3 is TGTGCCAGCAGCCAAGAAGGGACTTTCAATCGAGCTTTCTTT. The encoded protein is CASSQEGTFNRAFF.

This sequence joins TRBV5-1 and TRBJ2-3; a possible D gene is TRBD2 (6 bases). Germline V lookup: CDR1 SGHRS, CDR2 YFSETQ. The CDR3 runs 14 residues. Trimming took off 0 bases at V and 5 bases at J, with 10 bases between the two ends. In DNA form, the CDR3 reads TGCGCCAGCAGCTTGGGGGGGGTGGGAGATACGCAGTATTTT. Protein: CASSLGGVGDTQYF.

V is TRBV7-2 and J is TRBJ2-7; 8 bases match TRBD2. Germline V CDR1 and CDR2: SGHTA, FQGNSA. Trimming removed 5 bases from V and 1 base from J; junction bases left unmatched: 7. This CDR3 is built from 15 residues. The CDR3 bases are TGTGCCAGCAGCCGTCCTTCTAGCGGGTCCTACGAGCAGTACTTC. Translated: CASSRPSSGSYEQYF.

This clone turned up a few times. The rearrangement joins TRBV5-8 to TRBJ2-1; 7 bases match TRBD2. V lost 4 bases to trimming and J lost 4 bases; unmatched junction nucleotides: 8. Germline assignment: CDR1 SGHTS and CDR2 YDEGEE. The CDR3 has 15 amino acids. CDR3: CASSRMASGYNEQFF. The DNA of the CDR3 is TGTGCCAGCAGCCGAATGGCTAGCGGATACAATGAGCAGTTCTTC.

This chain joins TRBV7-2 and TRBJ2-5, with 12 bases lining up with TRBD2. Germline V gene data show CDR1 as SGHTA and CDR2 as FQGNSA. This CDR3 contains 14 residues. J lost 3 bases, V lost 4 bases, and 0 bases had no gene match. The CDR3 nucleotides are TGTGCCAGCAGCTCTAGCGGGGGGGAAGAGACCCAGTACTTC. Translation: CASSSSGGEETQYF.

The chain is built from TRBV10-3 and TRBJ1-5, with 9 bases identical to TRBD1. The CDR3 has 15 residues. V trimming: 6 bases; J trimming: 2 bases; junction bases outside the gene matches: 5. In germline, CDR1 is ENHRY, CDR2 SYGVKD. CDR3 loop: CAISEGQGRNQPQHF. CDR3 coding DNA: TGTGCCATCAGCGAGGGACAGGGCCGCAATCAGCCCCAGCATTTT.

V and J are TRBV4-1 and TRBJ2-7; the match to TRBD1 covers 9 bases. Germline V lookup: CDR1 MGHRA, CDR2 YSYEKL. The CDR3 totals 17 residues. V trimming: 7 bases; J trimming: 0 bases; junction bases outside the gene matches: 13. The DNA of the CDR3 is TGCGCCAGCACACGCGGCCCCGGGACAGGGAGCTCCTACGAGCAGTACTTC. This translates into CASTRGPGTGSSYEQYF.

This clone has just a few counts. The chain has TRBV5-6 and TRBJ1-1; no firm D call. Trimming took 0 bases from V and 8 from J, leaving 14 bases between them. This CDR3 is 14 amino acids long. CDR1 SGHDT and CDR2 YYEEEE come from the germline V gene. CDR3 loop: CASSLDPAFEEAFF. CDR3 sequence (DNA): TGTGCCAGCAGCTTGGACCCCGCTTTCGAGGAAGCTTTCTTT.

The CDR3 region is CASSLGVSSGEQFF. The DNA for the CDR3 is TGTGCCAGCAGCTTAGGCGTTAGTTCGGGTGAGCAGTTCTTC. The V call is TRBV13, the J call TRBJ2-1, with D unresolved. The germline V and J ends were trimmed by 0 bases and 9 bases, with 12 bases remaining between them. This CDR3 contains 14 residues. Germline V lookup: CDR1 PRHDT, CDR2 FYEKMQ (reference sequence).

This chain links TRBV14 with TRBJ2-1; a weak D match, TRBD2 (5 bases). V lost 4 bases, J lost 7 bases, and 17 bases lay in between. Germline lookup yields CDR1 SGHDN and CDR2 FVKESK. The CDR3 is made up of 15 amino acids. DNA for the CDR3: TGTGCCAGCAGCCCCCCCGGACCTTCGGGAAATGAGCAGTTCTTC. It yields the protein CASSPPGPSGNEQFF.

The chain links TRBV7-2 to TRBJ2-3; D is unclear. The ends were cut back, 3 bases at V and 6 bases at J, with 13 bases in the middle. CDR1 is SGHTA, CDR2 FQGNSA, per germline. The CDR3 runs to 14 residues. The CDR3 DNA reads as TGTGCCAGCAGCTTGAGAAGCGAATCGGATACGCAGTATTTT. It specifies CASSLRSESDTQYF.

This chain connects TRBV9 to TRBJ1-1; D ambiguous. Germline V gives CDR1 SGDLS, CDR2 YYNGEE. CDR3 size: 14 residues. The ends were cut back, 3 bases at V and 0 bases at J, with 9 bases in the middle. The CDR3 loop reads CASSAREVNTEAFF. The DNA of the CDR3 is TGTGCCAGCAGCGCCCGCGAGGTGAACACTGAAGCTTTCTTT.

J is TRBJ2-7 and V is TRBV9; TRBD2 matches 11 bases. The CDR3 extends over 15 amino acids. CDR1 SGDLS and CDR2 YYNGEE come from the germline V gene. Losses at the gene ends were 2 bases for V and 6 bases for J; bases not matched to a gene: 7. Here the CDR3 reads CASSVSGGDFSEQYF. In DNA form, the CDR3 reads TGTGCCAGCAGCGTTAGCGGGGGGGACTTTTCCGAGCAGTACTTC.

The V call is TRBV23-1, the J call TRBJ1-5; no definite D call. TRBV23-1 is classed as an ORF, of uncertain function. The CDR3 is 11 amino acids. V lost 3 bases and J lost 8, with 5 bases in between. CDR3 DNA sequence: TGCGCCAGCAGTCAGTGTAAGCCCCAGCATTTT. It specifies CASSQCKPQHF.